This section outlines one T cell receptor (beta chain) sequence together with its context. Its cognate antigen has yet to be identified. No much larger clonotype is one base removed from it; base qualities were not supplied. TCR CDR3 regions were amplified from genomic DNA by multiplex PCR using the deep immunoSEQ assay. For each cell subset, the extracted genomic DNA was distributed evenly across all wells of several immunoSEQ 96-well plates, and each plate served as one replicate. Each replicate PCR for sorted subsets received roughly 0.2 ug genomic DNA, equal to roughly 29,000 T cell genomes. The purified libraries were quantified using a Qubit 3.0 fluorometer, sized with a Bioanalyzer 2100, and then quantified again using the KAPA Library Quantification kit. Every immunoSEQ 96-well plate was sequenced on a dedicated single-read 150-cycle Illumina NextSeq 550 flow cell. The source study handled its data this way. Because the immunoSEQ output held only junctional sequences and lacked quality scores, the filtering could not match the filtering applied to full-length reads. Sequences were annotated with PyIR, a Python wrapper for IgBLAST v1.9, and V/J genes and CDR3 were assigned using IMGT germline references. Any read was removed if the V/J assignment was weak (E-value above 1e-6), the CDR3 was missing, or the read contained stop codons, out-of-frame junctions, or ambiguous translated residues. V3J clonotypes were defined by identical inferred V gene, J gene, and CDR3 amino acid sequence. Percentage overlap between repertoires was calculated by dividing the number of shared unique clonotypes by the size of the smaller repertoire. Repertoire richness was assessed with RTK rarefaction, the Chao1 estimator, and Recon v2.1 estimates of unobserved clonotypes. Generation probabilities for all TCRbeta clonotypes obtained by the gDNA method from a handful of donors were computed using OLGA. TCRdb mirrors the immuneACCESS table, restricted to in-frame sequences. Some clones are absent from its copies; in checked studies, under half trace to an unresolved V gene, and the reason for the others is unknown. The V and J calls and clone size were taken over from that table, and D and trimming were inferred from the DNA. The sample includes about 640,000 clones, with 72% observed a single time. The ten largest clones represent around 1.8% of the sample.

The donors were healthy, HIV-negative adults who had no recently reported acute infections or vaccinations. All donors were Caucasian adults living in Nashville, Tennessee, USA. Magnetic negative selection was used to enrich CD4+ T cells, after which naive cells were positively selected on CD45RA and the negative fraction became the memory subset. Blood was collected by leukapheresis, and PBMCs were isolated by Ficoll-Histopaque density gradient centrifugation and then cryopreserved in liquid nitrogen vapor phase. Analytical flow cytometry was used to check the purity and quantity of each magnetically sorted T cell population. Genomic DNA was isolated from every sorted fraction and measured by UV absorbance on a Nanodrop 2000c. The germline V gene sets CDR1 to KGHSH and CDR2 to LQKENI. Taken from cysteine to phenylalanine, the CDR3 has 13 residues. This entry keeps only the CDR3 DNA: 39 bases, framed from base 1. Relative to germline, V is 4 bases shorter and J is 5 bases shorter, with 11 bases between their ends.

The sample originates from a study of shared clonotypes between healthy human individuals (dated by TCRdb to the early 2020s). Looking at the study overall: A couple of women and a few men aged 18 to 49 years were included in the cohort. For each donor, CD4 naive and CD4 memory were each given three plates, CD8 naive was given two plates, and CD8 memory was given one plate. Blood TCR repertoires of roughly five healthy adults were deeply sequenced to estimate repertoire size and the extent of clonotype sharing between individuals. To increase sequencing depth and limit assay-specific biases, TCR repertoire library preparation and sequencing were carried out by different laboratories using diverse techniques. Per donor, leukapheresis produced somewhere between about 0.9 and 10 billion PBMCs. Overall results and qualifications from the work: The genetic and exposure-history diversity represented was limited by the small number of donors. Sampling was limited to blood, and TCR repertoires in tissue likely differ from TCR repertoires in blood. Naive subsets generally had larger estimated clonotype richness than memory subsets did. Compared with non-shared clonotypes, the clonotypes found in all four sorted-subset donors had higher generation probabilities. About 4.5% of naive CD4, 3% to 4% of naive CD8, around 2.3% of memory CD4, and approximately 0.4% of memory CD8 clonotypes were shared across several donors. Based on pairwise subsampling, the degree of clonotype sharing among donors was expected to be affected by sequencing depth. Incomplete sequencing was indicated by rarefaction of sorted-subset datasets, despite the large sequencing depth.

The sequence was obtained from a woman aged 25 to 39 in good health. Input material: memory CD4+ T cells sorted from blood. What this sample's cell subset or site label stands for: CD45RA-negative fraction. The sequence is built from TRBV18 and TRBJ2-5, with the D gene call left open. Read as DNA, the sequence is TGTGCCAGCTCACAGGTTTCGCGGGAGACCCAGTACTTC. Its amino acids are CASSQVSRETQYF. With all but the CDR3 taken from the reference TRBV18 and TRBJ2-5 genes, the full variable domain is: NAGVMQNPRHLVRRRGQEARLRCSPMKGHSHVYWYRQLPEEGLKFMVYLQKENIIDESGMPKERFSAEFPKEGPSILRIQQVVRGDSAAYFCASSQVSRETQYFGPGTRLLVL.